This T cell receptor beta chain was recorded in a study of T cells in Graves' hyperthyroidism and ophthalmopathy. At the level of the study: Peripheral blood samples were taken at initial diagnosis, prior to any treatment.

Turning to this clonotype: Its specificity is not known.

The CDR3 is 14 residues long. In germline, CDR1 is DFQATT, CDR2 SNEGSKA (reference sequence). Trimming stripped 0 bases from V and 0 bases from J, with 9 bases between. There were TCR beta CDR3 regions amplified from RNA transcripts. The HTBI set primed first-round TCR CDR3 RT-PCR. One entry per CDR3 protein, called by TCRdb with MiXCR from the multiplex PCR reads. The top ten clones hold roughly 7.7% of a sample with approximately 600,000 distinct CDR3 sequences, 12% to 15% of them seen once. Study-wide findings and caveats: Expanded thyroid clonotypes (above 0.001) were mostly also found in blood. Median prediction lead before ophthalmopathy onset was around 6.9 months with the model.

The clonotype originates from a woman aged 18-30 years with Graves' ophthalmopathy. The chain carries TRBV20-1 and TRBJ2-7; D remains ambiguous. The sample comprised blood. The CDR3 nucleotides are TGCAGTGCTAGAGATTTGGCACGCTCCTACGAGCAGTACTTC. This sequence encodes CSARDLARSYEQYF.